This is a list of T cell receptor beta chains from one sample in a study of blood T cell repertoires in COVID-19. Method: immunoSEQ multiplex PCR; TCRdb's copy keeps in-frame clones and lacks some. The data hold 200,000 to 250,000 clones, with around nine tenths observed a single time. The sample comprised PBMCs or T cells enriched from blood (not recorded which). All receptors come from a man aged 25-45 years who had recovered from COVID-19. Each CDR3 is given with its conserved first and last residue. D genes are given only for firm matches. Only some rows state a clone size, as once, few, many or a class for expanded clones.

len,v_gene,d_gene,j_gene,abundance,CDR3nt,CDR3aa
14,TRBV6-5,.,TRBJ1-5,.,TGTGCCAGCTGTAGAGACAAAGACAATCAGCCCCAGCATTTT,CASCRDKDNQPQHF
15,TRBV19,.,TRBJ2-3,.,TGTGCCAGTAGGGCCTTACAGCTTAGCACAGATACGCAGTATTTT,CASRALQLSTDTQYF
15,TRBV15,TRBD2,TRBJ2-7,.,TGTGCCACCAGCAGAGACGGGGGGTTCTCCTACGAGCAGTACTTC,CATSRDGGFSYEQYF
17,TRBV5-1,TRBD2,TRBJ2-2,.,TGCGCCAGCAGCAGGACCGCTAGCGGGAGGGCCCCCGGGGAGCTGTTTTTT,CASSRTASGRAPGELFF
13,TRBV30,.,TRBJ1-5,.,TGTGCCTGGAGGCAACAGGGAGATCAGCCCCAGCATTTT,CAWRQQGDQPQHF
14,TRBV27,TRBD1,TRBJ2-7,.,TGTGCCAGCCGAAGCCGACAGGGCCCCTACGAGCAGTACTTC,CASRSRQGPYEQYF
16,TRBV28,.,TRBJ2-7,once,TGTGCCAGCGGTAGTCCAAGGGGGACGCGGTCTTACGAGCAGTACTTC,CASGSPRGTRSYEQYF
15,TRBV6-2/TRBV6-3,.,TRBJ2-7,few,TGTGCCAGCAGCGAACGGCCCCAGGGTATCAACGAGCAGTACTTC,CASSERPQGINEQYF
16,TRBV19,TRBD1,TRBJ2-3,.,TGTGCCAGTTCCTATGTCCGGGACAGCAACACAGATACGCAGTATTTT,CASSYVRDSNTDTQYF
14,TRBV27,TRBD1,TRBJ1-2,.,TGTGCCAGCAGTCCCCCAGGGGGGAACTATGGCTACACCTTC,CASSPPGGNYGYTF
15,TRBV30,TRBD1,TRBJ1-2,.,TGTGCCTGGAGTGCCGGGACAGGGGGCAGCTATGGCTACACCTTC,CAWSAGTGGSYGYTF
11,TRBV19,.,TRBJ1-2,few,TGTGCCAGTAGTATGGCGGGGCCCATGGCCTTC,CASSMAGPMAF
16,TRBV27,.,TRBJ1-1,.,TGTGCCAGCAGTTTAACACCACAGGGATTTGGCACTGAAGCTTTCTTT,CASSLTPQGFGTEAFF
13,TRBV30,.,TRBJ1-4,.,TGTGCCTGGAGTGGGGGCGGGGATGAAAAACTGTTTTTT,CAWSGGGDEKLFF
13,TRBV19,.,TRBJ2-5,.,TGTGCCAGTACCTCCAGGCAGGGAGAGACCCAGTACTTC,CASTSRQGETQYF
15,TRBV2,TRBD1,TRBJ1-5,once,TGTGCCAGCAAGGGACAGGCACTCTCCAATCAGCCCCAGCATTTT,CASKGQALSNQPQHF
17,TRBV18,.,TRBJ1-1,.,TGTGCCAGCTCACCAGGATTGACCCGGGGGGAGGACACTGAAGCTTTCTTT,CASSPGLTRGEDTEAFF
13,TRBV19,.,TRBJ1-5,.,TGTGCCAGTACTCAGGACCTACGGGGGCCCCAGCATTTT,CASTQDLRGPQHF
16,TRBV4-2,TRBD2,TRBJ2-1,.,TGTGCCAGCAGCCAAGAATGGAGCGGGAGGGGGGATGAGCAGTTCTTC,CASSQEWSGRGDEQFF
14,TRBV19,TRBD1,TRBJ2-7,.,TGTGCCAGTAGTATACGGGACAGGGTCGACGAGCAGTACTTC,CASSIRDRVDEQYF
17,TRBV7-4,.,TRBJ1-5,.,TGTGCCAGCAGCCAGAAGGGGGTACCTCATAGCAATCAGCCCCAGCATTTT,CASSQKGVPHSNQPQHF
9,TRBV20-1,.,TRBJ1-1,.,TGCAATCCCGGGACAACAGCTTTCTTT,CNPGTTAFF
13,TRBV6-5,TRBD1,TRBJ1-1,.,TGTGCCAGCAGACAGGGGTTCGGCACTGAAGCTTTCTTT,CASRQGFGTEAFF
15,TRBV6-6,TRBD1,TRBJ1-1,.,TGTGCCAGCGGACAGTCCGGGACAGGGGGAACTGAAGCTTTCTTT,CASGQSGTGGTEAFF
16,TRBV13,TRBD1,TRBJ2-6,.,TGTGCCAGCAACAGAGGACAGGGTTCTGGGGCCAACGTCCTGACTTTC,CASNRGQGSGANVLTF
15,TRBV6-5,TRBD1,TRBJ2-7,.,TGTGCCAGCAGTCCCCGGACAGGGGGCGAATACGAGCAGTACTTC,CASSPRTGGEYEQYF
16,TRBV18,.,TRBJ1-2,.,TGTGCCAGCTCACCAGGGCAGGGTCAATATGGAGATGGCTACACCTTC,CASSPGQGQYGDGYTF
15,TRBV25-1,TRBD2,TRBJ2-2,.,TGTGCCAGCAGAAGACTAGCGGATGACACCGGGGAGCTGTTTTTT,CASRRLADDTGELFF
14,TRBV10-3,TRBD2,TRBJ2-7,.,TGTGCCATCAGTGAGTCCGGGGGGACCTACGAGCAGTACTTC,CAISESGGTYEQYF
15,TRBV6-5,.,TRBJ2-1,.,TGTGCCAGCAGTTACTCGCTACGAACTGGGGCTGAGCAGTTCTTC,CASSYSLRTGAEQFF
13,TRBV3-1/TRBV3-2,TRBD1,TRBJ2-5,.,TGTGCCAGCAGCCGACAGGGTCAAGAGACCCAGTACTTC,CASSRQGQETQYF
13,TRBV3-1/TRBV3-2,.,TRBJ1-5,.,TGTGCCAGCGGACATAATAGCAATCAGCCCCAGCATTTT,CASGHNSNQPQHF
14,TRBV7-9,TRBD1,TRBJ1-1,.,TGTGCCAGCAGCTTCGGACAGGGGGTCGGAAGAGCTTTCTTT,CASSFGQGVGRAFF